This TCR beta chain came from a study of preoperative IRX-2 immunotherapy in early breast cancer. Treatment of the sample: preoperative locoregional IRX-2 cytokine immunotherapy. Germline CDR1 and CDR2: MNHGY and SAAAGT. V dropped 4 bases and J dropped 4 bases, with 16 bases sitting between them. The CDR3 consists of 15 residues. Profiling relied on immunoSEQ multiplex PCR, and the TCRdb table lists in-frame clones only, not all of them. The table records over a thousand clones, 55% to 70% of them present only once. Source: tumor tissue, taken before IRX-2 immunotherapy. This sequence originates from a human donor with breast cancer. This chain uses TRBV6-8 with TRBJ2-5; D may be TRBD2 (7 bases). The CDR3 here is CASSSLGGLGETQYF. CDR3 nucleotide sequence: TGTGCCAGCAGTTCGTTGGGGGGGCTAGGAGAGACCCAGTACTTC.